This T cell receptor (beta chain) was found in a study of OX40 agonist ivuxolimab in advanced cancers. Overall study context: Participants, approximately 80% male, averaged around 64 years of age, ranging from roughly 23 to 90.

Notes on this clone: Antigen: not known.

CDR3 size: 18 residues. V lost 5 bases and J lost 0, with 21 bases in between. Profiling relied on immunoSEQ multiplex PCR, and the TCRdb table lists in-frame clones only, not all of them. Of roughly 11,000 clones listed, about 75% are singletons. Study-level points and caveats: On average, CD8+ T cells showed a greater number of expanded clones than CD4+. Certain nonresponders likewise exhibited a low normalized T-cell clonal expansion.

This sequence originates from an adult with an advanced solid tumor such as melanoma, head and neck, liver or kidney cancer. The V gene is TRBV5-7, the J gene TRBJ2-1, with D possibly TRBD2 on 6 matching bases. TRBV5-7 is filed as an ORF, its function uncertain. Sequencing was performed on CD4+ or CD8+ T cells sorted from blood, taken in a trial of the OX40 agonist ivuxolimab. CDR3 nucleotide sequence: TGTGCCAGCAGGCTCGTGAGTGGGGGGATAAGCTCCTACAATGAGCAGTTCTTC. Translation: CASRLVSGGISSYNEQFF.